One and the same sample provided the 10 T cell receptor beta chains below, sequenced in a study of T cell responses to AZD1222 COVID-19 vaccine. Measured with immunoSEQ multiplex PCR; TCRdb has only the in-frame clones, and not every one. The sample has about 130,000 clones, roughly 86% seen once. The sample in question was peripheral blood, obtained 28 days after the second AZD1222 dose. All receptors come from an adult who received the AZD1222 COVID-19 vaccine.

V is TRBV4-2 and J is TRBJ1-3, with no clear D. V gave up 0 bases and J gave up 5 bases, with 11 bases separating them. CDR3 length equals 15 residues. Germline-derived CDR1 and CDR2 are LGHNA and YNFKEQ. The CDR3 reads CASSQDRYGRNTIYF. Here the CDR3 DNA reads TGTGCCAGCAGCCAAGATCGGTACGGGCGAAACACCATATATTTT.

The chain has TRBV6-5 and TRBJ1-2; a possible D gene is TRBD1 (5 bases). Trimming shortened V by 5 bases and J by 0 bases, and 13 bases separated the two germline ends. CDR1 and CDR2 (germline): MNHEY, SVGAGI. The CDR3 is 15 amino acids. CDR3 DNA sequence: TGTGCCAGCAGTCCCCGGGGGACTTCTAACTATGGCTACACCTTC. This encodes CASSPRGTSNYGYTF.

This chain connects TRBV27 to TRBJ2-2, with D possibly matching TRBD1 (7 bases). V shed 5 bases and J shed 5 bases, with 15 bases lying between them. CDR1 and CDR2 from the germline V gene are MNHEY and SMNVEV (reference sequence). CDR3 length: 15 amino acids. The CDR3 loop reads CASSLMTGRTGELFF. The CDR3, as DNA: TGTGCCAGCAGTCTGATGACAGGGAGGACCGGGGAGCTGTTTTTT.

This clone appeared a few times. This sequence joins TRBV4-1 and TRBJ2-1; TRBD1 agrees at 7 bases. Germline V gene data show CDR1 as MGHRA and CDR2 as YSYEKL. This CDR3 contains 15 residues. After removal of 3 bases from V and 4 bases from J, the junction contained 6 bases not matched to a gene. The CDR3 here is CASSQTQGEYNEQFF. CDR3 coding DNA: TGCGCCAGCAGCCAGACTCAGGGGGAATACAATGAGCAGTTCTTC.

This clone was found a few times. The chain links TRBV7-8 to TRBJ2-4; TRBD2 matches 7 bases. From germline, CDR1 is SGHVS and CDR2 FQNEAQ. The V gene end was trimmed by 5 bases and the J gene end by 3 bases; junction bases not matched to a gene: 7. This CDR3 is 15 amino acids long. The CDR3 sequence: CASSPAGIGKNIQYF. In nucleotides, the CDR3 is TGTGCCAGCAGCCCAGCGGGGATTGGCAAAAACATTCAGTACTTC.

This clone appeared a few times. J is TRBJ1-5 and V is TRBV28; TRBD1 matches 8 bases. J lost 6 bases, V lost 5 bases, and 3 bases had no gene match. The CDR3 has 13 amino acids. Germline CDR1 is MDHEN and CDR2 is SYDVKM. CDR3 in amino acids: CASSADRVQPQHF. The CDR3 DNA reads as TGTGCCAGCAGTGCGGACAGGGTTCAGCCCCAGCATTTT.

The rearrangement links TRBV4-2 to TRBJ1-2; maybe TRBD1 (6 bases). CDR1 is LGHNA, CDR2 YNFKEQ, per germline. The CDR3 covers 15 residues. V lost 4 bases, J lost 3 bases, and 15 bases lay in between. This chain's CDR3 is CASSPAGGQHYGYTF. The CDR3 DNA sequence: TGTGCCAGCAGCCCCGCTGGCGGACAGCACTATGGCTACACCTTC.

V gene TRBV4-2 combines with J gene TRBJ1-5; D uncertain. The CDR3 consists of 15 residues. Germline CDR1 and CDR2: LGHNA and YNFKEQ. Trimming removed 0 bases at V and 7 bases at J, with 13 bases between. CDR3 DNA sequence: TGTGCCAGCAGCCAAGAGCGAGAGGGAGGACAGCCCCAGCATTTT. This encodes CASSQEREGGQPQHF.

The rearrangement uses TRBV12-3 or TRBV12-4 and TRBJ1-2; D remains unclear. Trimming removed 6 bases from V and 8 bases from J, with 16 bases in between. The CDR3 loop spans 13 amino acids. The CDR3 nucleotides are TGTGCCAGCAGCGAAGTCGAGGGCGGCGGCTACACCTTC. Amino acid sequence: CASSEVEGGGYTF.

This clone was detected a few times. The chain recombines TRBV18 with TRBJ2-7, with 9 bases lining up with TRBD2. V dropped 0 bases and J dropped 7; count of bases not matched to a gene: 10. The CDR3 length is 16 residues. CDR1 and CDR2 from the germline V gene are KGHSH and LQKENI. CDR3 region: CASSPPGSSGSGEQYF. CDR3 DNA: TGTGCCAGCTCACCACCCGGTAGTAGCGGGAGTGGTGAGCAGTACTTC.